This TCR beta chain was sequenced for a study of T cell responses to AZD1222 COVID-19 vaccine. V was cut by 4 bases and J by 2 bases, with 8 bases left in between. CDR1 is MNHEY and CDR2 is SVGEGT in the germline V gene. The CDR3 spans 13 residues. Only in-frame clones appear in the TCRdb table, and some are missing; sequencing was by immunoSEQ multiplex PCR. The sample lists approximately 83,000 clones, 80% to 95% occurring once. Notes on the study in general: Distributed over spike, vaccine-associated CD4 TCRs predominated at 160-218 and 743-854. The repertoires were collected only after the peak T cell response. Two AZD1222 doses significantly raised spike-specific TCR breadth and depth over controls.

In the case of this clone: Its antigen is undetermined.

This receptor was identified in an adult in good health. This chain connects TRBV6-2 or TRBV6-3 to TRBJ1-1, with D uncertain. The source was peripheral blood, collected on day 0 of MenACWY control vaccination. The CDR3 spells CASSFLVNTEAFF. The CDR3 bases are TGTGCCAGCAGTTTTTTGGTCAACACTGAAGCTTTCTTT.